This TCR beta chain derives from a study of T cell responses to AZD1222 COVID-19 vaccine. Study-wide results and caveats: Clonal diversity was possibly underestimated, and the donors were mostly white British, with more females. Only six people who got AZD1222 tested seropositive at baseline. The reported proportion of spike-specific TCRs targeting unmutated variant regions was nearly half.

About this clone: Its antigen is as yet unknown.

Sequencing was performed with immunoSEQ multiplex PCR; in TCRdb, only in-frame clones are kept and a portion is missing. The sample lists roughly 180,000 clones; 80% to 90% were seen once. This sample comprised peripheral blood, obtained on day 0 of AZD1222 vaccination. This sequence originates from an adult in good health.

CDR3 sequence: CASSRQGVGTEAFF. In DNA, the CDR3 is TGTGCCAGCAGCCGACAGGGGGTGGGTACTGAAGCTTTCTTT. This sequence joins TRBV3-1 (or the pseudogene TRBV3-2) and TRBJ1-1; 9 bases fit TRBD1. CDR3 length: 14 amino acids. Trimming took 4 bases from V and 5 from J; bases not matched to a gene: 5. Germline lookup yields CDR1 LGHDT and CDR2 YNNKEL (reference sequence).